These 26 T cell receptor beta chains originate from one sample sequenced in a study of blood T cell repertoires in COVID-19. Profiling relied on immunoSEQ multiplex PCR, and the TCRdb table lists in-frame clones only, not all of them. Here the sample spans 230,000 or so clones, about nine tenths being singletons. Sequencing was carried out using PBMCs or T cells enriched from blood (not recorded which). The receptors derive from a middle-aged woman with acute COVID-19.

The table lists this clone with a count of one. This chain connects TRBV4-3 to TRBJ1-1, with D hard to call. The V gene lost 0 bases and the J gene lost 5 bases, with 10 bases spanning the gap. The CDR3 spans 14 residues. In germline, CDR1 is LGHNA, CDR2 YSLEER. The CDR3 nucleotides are TGCGCCAGCAGCCAAGATGGGAGCAGAACTGAAGCTTTCTTT. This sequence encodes CASSQDGSRTEAFF.

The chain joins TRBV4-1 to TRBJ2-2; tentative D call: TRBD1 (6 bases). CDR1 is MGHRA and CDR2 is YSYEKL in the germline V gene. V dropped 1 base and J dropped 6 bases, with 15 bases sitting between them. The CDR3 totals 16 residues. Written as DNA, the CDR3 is TGCGCCAGCAGCCAAGTCCCGGCAGGGGCGGCCGGGGAGCTGTTTTTT. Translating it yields CASSQVPAGAAGELFF.

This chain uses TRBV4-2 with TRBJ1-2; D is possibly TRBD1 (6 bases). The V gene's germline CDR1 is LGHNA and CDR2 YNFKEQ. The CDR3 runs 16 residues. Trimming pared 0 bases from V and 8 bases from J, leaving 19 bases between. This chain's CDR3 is CASSQDPDGGRGGYTF. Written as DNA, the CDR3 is TGTGCCAGCAGCCAAGACCCTGACGGGGGGCGGGGCGGCTACACCTTC.

The CDR3 loop is CASSKEGGRGNTIYF. DNA for the CDR3: TGTGCCAGCAGTAAGGAAGGGGGCCGAGGAAACACCATATATTTT. This chain connects TRBV6-5 to TRBJ1-3, with 7 bases matching TRBD1. The CDR3 runs 15 residues. Germline CDR1 MNHEY, CDR2 SVGAGI. V was clipped by 5 bases and J by 4 bases; unmatched bases: 8.

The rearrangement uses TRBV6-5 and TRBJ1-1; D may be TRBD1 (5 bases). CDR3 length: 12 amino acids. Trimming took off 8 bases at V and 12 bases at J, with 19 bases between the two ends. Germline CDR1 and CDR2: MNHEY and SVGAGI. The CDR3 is CASRSDKGKSFF. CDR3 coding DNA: TGTGCCAGCCGGAGTGATAAGGGGAAATCTTTCTTT.

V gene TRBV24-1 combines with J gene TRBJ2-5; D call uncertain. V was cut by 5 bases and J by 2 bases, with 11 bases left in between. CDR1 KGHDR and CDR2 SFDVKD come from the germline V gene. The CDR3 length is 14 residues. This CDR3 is CATSGSGTQETQYF. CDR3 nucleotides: TGTGCCACCAGTGGGTCGGGTACGCAAGAGACCCAGTACTTC.

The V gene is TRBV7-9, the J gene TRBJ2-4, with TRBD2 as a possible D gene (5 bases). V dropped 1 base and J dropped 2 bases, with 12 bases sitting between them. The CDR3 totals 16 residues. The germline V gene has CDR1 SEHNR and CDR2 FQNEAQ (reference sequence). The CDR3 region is CASSLGGDGTKNIQYF. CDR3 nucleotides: TGTGCCAGCAGCTTAGGGGGAGACGGAACCAAAAACATTCAGTACTTC.

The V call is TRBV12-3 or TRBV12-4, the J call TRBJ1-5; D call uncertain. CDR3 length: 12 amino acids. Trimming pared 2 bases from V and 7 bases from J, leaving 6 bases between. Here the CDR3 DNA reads TGTGCCAGCAGTTTAAACTTCCAGCCCCAGCATTTT. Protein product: CASSLNFQPQHF.

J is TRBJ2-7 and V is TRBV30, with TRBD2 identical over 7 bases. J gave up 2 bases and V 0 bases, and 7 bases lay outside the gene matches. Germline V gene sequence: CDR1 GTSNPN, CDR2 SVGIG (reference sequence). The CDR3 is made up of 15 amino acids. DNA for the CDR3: TGTGCCTGGAGTGTACTTGGGGGAGGGCCCTACGAGCAGTACTTC. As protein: CAWSVLGGGPYEQYF.

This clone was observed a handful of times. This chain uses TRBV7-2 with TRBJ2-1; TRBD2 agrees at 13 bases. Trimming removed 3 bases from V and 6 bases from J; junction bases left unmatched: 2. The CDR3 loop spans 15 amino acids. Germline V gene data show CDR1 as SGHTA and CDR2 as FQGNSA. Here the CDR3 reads CASSFRLAGGNEQFF. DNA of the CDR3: TGTGCCAGCAGCTTCCGACTAGCGGGGGGCAATGAGCAGTTCTTC.

The CDR3 reads CASSISGGAREQFF. In nucleotides, the CDR3 is TGTGCCAGCAGCATTAGCGGGGGGGCCCGTGAGCAGTTCTTC. The J gene is TRBJ2-1, the V gene TRBV9; 11 bases map to TRBD2. V lost 4 bases, J lost 9 bases, and 6 bases stayed unmatched. The CDR3 has 14 amino acids. Germline V lookup: CDR1 SGDLS, CDR2 YYNGEE.

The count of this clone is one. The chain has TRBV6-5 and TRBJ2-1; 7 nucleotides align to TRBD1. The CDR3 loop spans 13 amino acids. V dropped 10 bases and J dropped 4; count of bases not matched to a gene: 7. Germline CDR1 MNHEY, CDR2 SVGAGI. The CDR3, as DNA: TGTGCCACCAAGGCAGGGGGTTACAATGAGCAGTTCTTC. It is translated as CATKAGGYNEQFF.

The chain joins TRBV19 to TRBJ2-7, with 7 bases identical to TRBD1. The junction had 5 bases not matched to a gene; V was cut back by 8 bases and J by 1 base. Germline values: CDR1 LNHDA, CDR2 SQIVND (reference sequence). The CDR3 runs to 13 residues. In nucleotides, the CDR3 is TGTGCCAGTTGGGACAGCCTTTCCTACGAGCAGTACTTC. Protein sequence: CASWDSLSYEQYF. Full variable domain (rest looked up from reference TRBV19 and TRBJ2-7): DGGITQSPKYLFRKEGQNVTLSCEQNLNHDAMYWYRQDPGQGLRLIYYSQIVNDFQKGDIAEGYSVSREKKESFPLTVTSAQKNPTAFYLCASWDSLSYEQYFGPGTRLTVT.

The CDR3 loop reads CAWKRGRGLTDTQYF. The DNA of the CDR3 is TGTGCCTGGAAAAGAGGGCGCGGGCTCACAGATACGCAGTATTTT. V usage is TRBV30 and J usage is TRBJ2-3; possibly TRBD2 for D (5 bases). Germline V gives CDR1 GTSNPN, CDR2 SVGIG (reference sequence). V was trimmed by 4 bases and J by 2 bases, leaving 16 bases between them. This CDR3 is 15 amino acids long.

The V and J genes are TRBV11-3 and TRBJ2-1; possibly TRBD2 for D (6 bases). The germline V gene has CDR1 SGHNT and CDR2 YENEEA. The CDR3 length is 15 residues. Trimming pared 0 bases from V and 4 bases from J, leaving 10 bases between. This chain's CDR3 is CASSLERDRYNEQFF. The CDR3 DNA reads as TGTGCCAGCAGCTTAGAGCGGGACCGTTACAATGAGCAGTTCTTC.

The CDR3 region is CASSTIFFSTGNFNYGYTF. In DNA, the CDR3 is TGTGCCAGTAGTACCATCTTCTTTTCGACAGGGAATTTTAACTATGGCTACACCTTC. This chain connects TRBV19 to TRBJ1-2, with TRBD1 matching 7 bases. This CDR3 has 19 residues. With 4 bases clipped from V and 1 base from J, the junction kept 18 bases outside the gene matches. Germline V lookup: CDR1 LNHDA, CDR2 SQIVND (reference sequence).

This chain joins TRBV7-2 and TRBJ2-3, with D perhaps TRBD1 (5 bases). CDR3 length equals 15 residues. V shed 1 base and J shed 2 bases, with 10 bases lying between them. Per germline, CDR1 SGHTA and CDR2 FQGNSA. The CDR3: CASSLVRGITDTQYF. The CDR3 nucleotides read TGTGCCAGCAGCTTAGTAAGGGGAATCACAGATACGCAGTATTTT.

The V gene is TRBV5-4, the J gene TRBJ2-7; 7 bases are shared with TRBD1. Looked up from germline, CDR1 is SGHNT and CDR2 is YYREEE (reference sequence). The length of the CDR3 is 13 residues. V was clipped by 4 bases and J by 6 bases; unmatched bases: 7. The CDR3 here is CASSQPGQSEQYF. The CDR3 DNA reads TGTGCCAGCAGCCAGCCGGGACAGTCCGAGCAGTACTTC.

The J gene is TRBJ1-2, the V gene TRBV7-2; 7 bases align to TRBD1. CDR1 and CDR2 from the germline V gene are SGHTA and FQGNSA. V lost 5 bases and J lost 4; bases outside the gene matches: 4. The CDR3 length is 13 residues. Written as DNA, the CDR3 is TGTGCCAGCAGCACTAGGGACAGCTATGGCTACACCTTC. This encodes CASSTRDSYGYTF.

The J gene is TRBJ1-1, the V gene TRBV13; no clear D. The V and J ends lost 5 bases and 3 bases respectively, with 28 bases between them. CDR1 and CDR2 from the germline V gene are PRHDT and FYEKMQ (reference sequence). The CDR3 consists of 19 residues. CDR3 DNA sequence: TGTGCCAGCAGCACCCACGTGAGACTAACTTGGGCGGGTGACACTGAAGCTTTCTTT. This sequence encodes CASSTHVRLTWAGDTEAFF.

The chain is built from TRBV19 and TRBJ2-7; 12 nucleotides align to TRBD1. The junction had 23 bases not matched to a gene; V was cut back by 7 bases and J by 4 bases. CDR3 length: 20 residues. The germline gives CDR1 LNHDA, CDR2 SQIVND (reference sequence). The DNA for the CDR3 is TGTGCCAGTACCGGACCCCGGGACAGGGGGCGCGTATCCGCTGAATACGAGCAGTACGTC. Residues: CASTGPRDRGRVSAEYEQYV.

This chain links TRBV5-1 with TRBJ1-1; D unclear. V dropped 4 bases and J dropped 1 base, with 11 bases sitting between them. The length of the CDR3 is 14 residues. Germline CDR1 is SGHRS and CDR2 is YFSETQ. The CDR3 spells CASSDPGRNTEAFF. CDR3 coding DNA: TGCGCCAGCAGCGATCCCGGGAGGAACACTGAAGCTTTCTTT.

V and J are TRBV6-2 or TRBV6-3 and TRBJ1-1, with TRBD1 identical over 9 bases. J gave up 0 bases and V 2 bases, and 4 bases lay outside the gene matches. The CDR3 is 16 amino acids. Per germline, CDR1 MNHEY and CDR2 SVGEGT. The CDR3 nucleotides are TGTGCCAGCAGTTACCGCACAGGGGGCATGAACACTGAAGCTTTCTTT. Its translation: CASSYRTGGMNTEAFF.

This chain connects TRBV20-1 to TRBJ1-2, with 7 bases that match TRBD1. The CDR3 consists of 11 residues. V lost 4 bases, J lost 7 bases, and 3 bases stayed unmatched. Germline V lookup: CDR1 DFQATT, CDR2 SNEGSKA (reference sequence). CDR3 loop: CSAIAGGGYTF. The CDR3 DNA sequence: TGCAGTGCTATAGCAGGGGGTGGCTACACCTTC.

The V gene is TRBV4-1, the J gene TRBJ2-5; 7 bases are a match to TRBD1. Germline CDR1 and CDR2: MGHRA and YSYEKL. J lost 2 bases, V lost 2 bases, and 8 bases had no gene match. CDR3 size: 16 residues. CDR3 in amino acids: CASSQRWTGGQETQYF. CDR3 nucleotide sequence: TGCGCCAGCAGCCAAAGATGGACAGGAGGACAAGAGACCCAGTACTTC.

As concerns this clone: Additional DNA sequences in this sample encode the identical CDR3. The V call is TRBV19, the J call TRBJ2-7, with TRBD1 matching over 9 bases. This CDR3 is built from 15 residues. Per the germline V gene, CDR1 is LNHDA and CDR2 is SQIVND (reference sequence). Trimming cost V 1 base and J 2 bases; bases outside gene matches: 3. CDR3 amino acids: CASSIGGQGTYEQYF. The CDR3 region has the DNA TGTGCCAGTAGTATAGGTGGACAGGGGACCTACGAGCAGTACTTC. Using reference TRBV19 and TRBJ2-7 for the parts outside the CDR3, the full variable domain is DGGITQSPKYLFRKEGQNVTLSCEQNLNHDAMYWYRQDPGQGLRLIYYSQIVNDFQKGDIAEGYSVSREKKESFPLTVTSAQKNPTAFYLCASSIGGQGTYEQYFGPGTRLTVT.